Listed below are T cell receptor beta chains from one sample, sequenced in a study of blood T cell repertoires in COVID-19. Only in-frame clones appear in the TCRdb table, and some are missing; sequencing was by immunoSEQ multiplex PCR. This table holds more than 20,000 clones, roughly three quarters found once. Material for sequencing was peripheral blood. These receptors were taken from a man older than 75 with active or convalescent COVID-19. Each CDR3 is given with its conserved first and last residue. The order of the fields is J gene, D gene, clone size, V gene, CDR3 protein, CDR3 DNA. A D gene is named only where the DNA matches it firmly. Size values are once, few and many counts, or a class for expanded clones, and some rows have none.

>TRBJ1-5|NA|NA|TRBV6-5
CASSYFRGSNQPQHF
TGTGCCAGCAGTTATTTCCGCGGGAGCAATCAGCCCCAGCATTTT
>TRBJ2-1|NA|few|TRBV9
CASSVVAGNEQFF
TGTGCCAGCAGCGTAGTGGCTGGCAATGAGCAGTTCTTC
>TRBJ1-1|NA|few|TRBV5-1
CASSLGRRGPIPPTEAFF
TGCGCCAGCAGCTTGGGTCGGCGGGGGCCCATTCCCCCCACTGAAGCTTTCTTT
>TRBJ1-2|TRBD1|NA|TRBV6-5
CASTPKGARGYTF
TGTGCCAGCACGCCAAAGGGGGCGCGTGGCTACACCTTC
>TRBJ2-1|TRBD2|NA|TRBV10-3
CAIKATSGRSSNEQFF
TGTGCCATCAAGGCGACTAGCGGGAGATCTAGCAATGAGCAGTTCTTC
>TRBJ1-5|TRBD1|NA|TRBV6-5
CASSPTGGHQPQHF
TGTGCCAGCAGTCCGACAGGGGGCCATCAGCCCCAGCATTTT
>TRBJ1-1|NA|once|TRBV7-9
CASSLQGNTEAFF
TGTGCCAGCAGCTTACAGGGCAATACTGAAGCTTTCTTT
>TRBJ2-3|NA|few|TRBV6-1
CASSDELVPDTQYF
TGTGCCAGCAGTGACGAACTAGTCCCAGATACGCAGTATTTT
>TRBJ1-1|NA|NA|TRBV12-3/TRBV12-4
CASSKTGYTEAFF
TGTGCCAGCAGTAAGACAGGATACACTGAAGCTTTCTTT
>TRBJ2-1|TRBD2|once|TRBV7-8
CASSLSGGGPRRHNEQFF
TGTGCCAGCAGCTTATCTGGCGGGGGGCCCCGGCGGCACAATGAGCAGTTCTTC
>TRBJ1-3|TRBD1|NA|TRBV2
CASSVNRDSGNTIYF
TGTGCCAGCAGCGTCAACCGGGACAGCGGGAACACCATATATTTT